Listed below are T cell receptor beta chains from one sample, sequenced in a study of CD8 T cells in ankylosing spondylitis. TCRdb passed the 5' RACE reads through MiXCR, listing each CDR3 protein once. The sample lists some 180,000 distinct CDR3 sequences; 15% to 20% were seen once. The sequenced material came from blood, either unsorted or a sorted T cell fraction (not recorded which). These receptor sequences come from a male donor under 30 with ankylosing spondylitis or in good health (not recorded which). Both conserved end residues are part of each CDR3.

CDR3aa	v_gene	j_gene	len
CASSLAPTTPDEQFF	TRBV7-9	TRBJ2-1	15
CASSRGTSGTGELFF	TRBV7-9	TRBJ2-2	15
CSAKISGSYNEQFF	TRBV20-1	TRBJ2-1	14
CASSLSVGHEQFF	TRBV5-4	TRBJ2-1	13
CASSLAVLGDEQFF	TRBV7-6	TRBJ2-1	14
CASSAWTGEGEQYF	TRBV9	TRBJ2-7	14
CSVGGTGQGSSYEQYF	TRBV29-1	TRBJ2-7	16
CASSYNYNEQFF	TRBV11-2	TRBJ2-1	12
CASSAISSYEQYF	TRBV14	TRBJ2-7	13
CASSQGQGGIATQYF	TRBV3-1	TRBJ2-5	15
CASNPLSGEQFF	TRBV28	TRBJ2-1	12
CASSFQRPTGELFF	TRBV27	TRBJ2-2	14
CASSYSLMNTEAFF	TRBV6-2/TRBV6-3	TRBJ1-1	14
CASSPYPGLNPGELFF	TRBV12-3/TRBV12-4	TRBJ2-2	16
CASTSREGQDTQYF	TRBV7-6	TRBJ2-3	14
CASSTVRTDTQYF	TRBV10-1	TRBJ2-3	13
CASSSTGTGYAGELFF	TRBV7-3	TRBJ2-2	16
CASSFRRALQETQYF	TRBV6-6	TRBJ2-5	15